The entry below describes one TCR beta chain. This entry comes from a study of blood T cell repertoires in COVID-19. Overall study: T cells, B-cell-depleted T cells, or PBMCs provided the cDNA or gDNA that served as material.

Measured with immunoSEQ multiplex PCR; TCRdb has only the in-frame clones, and not every one. This sample has a few hundred thousand clones, with about 85% found just once. Deletions cut 5 bases from V and 4 bases from J, with 3 bases between. CDR3 size: 11 residues. Germline V lookup: CDR1 SGHAT, CDR2 FQNNGV. Sequences were obtained from peripheral blood. This rearrangement joins TRBV11-2 to TRBJ2-1; D uncertain. The source is a young man who had recovered from COVID-19. The CDR3 region has the DNA TGTGCCAGCAGCCCGTACAATGAGCAGTTCTTC. As protein: CASSPYNEQFF.